The clone carrying this TCR beta chain came up many times. Its antigen is as yet unknown. Germline values: CDR1 DFQATT, CDR2 SNEGSKA (reference sequence). The CDR3 loop spans 15 amino acids. Trimming left V 3 bases short and J 7 bases short, with 21 bases between. The sample comes from a study of Graves' ophthalmopathy and Graves' hyperthyroidism. The starting material, 10 ml of fresh peripheral blood, provided the PBMCs. Study-level points and caveats: Most clonotypes expanded in thyroid above 0.001 frequency were present in blood too. The study's model predicted ophthalmopathy progression at about 68% sensitivity and around 75% specificity.

RNA served as the template for amplifying TCR beta CDR3 regions. HTBI-primed first-round RT-PCR preceded second-round multiplex PCR. MiXCR, applied by TCRdb to the multiplex PCR reads, yields one record per CDR3 protein. The sample records roughly 500,000 distinct CDR3 sequences, around 15% being singletons. The sample comprised blood. This sequence was found in a woman aged 25 to 45 with Graves' ophthalmopathy. V usage is TRBV20-1 and J usage is TRBJ1-1; tentative D call: TRBD1 (5 bases). CDR3: CSARKLIGGEGEAFF. The DNA for the CDR3 is TGCAGTGCTAGGAAACTAATTGGGGGAGAAGGTGAAGCTTTCTTT.